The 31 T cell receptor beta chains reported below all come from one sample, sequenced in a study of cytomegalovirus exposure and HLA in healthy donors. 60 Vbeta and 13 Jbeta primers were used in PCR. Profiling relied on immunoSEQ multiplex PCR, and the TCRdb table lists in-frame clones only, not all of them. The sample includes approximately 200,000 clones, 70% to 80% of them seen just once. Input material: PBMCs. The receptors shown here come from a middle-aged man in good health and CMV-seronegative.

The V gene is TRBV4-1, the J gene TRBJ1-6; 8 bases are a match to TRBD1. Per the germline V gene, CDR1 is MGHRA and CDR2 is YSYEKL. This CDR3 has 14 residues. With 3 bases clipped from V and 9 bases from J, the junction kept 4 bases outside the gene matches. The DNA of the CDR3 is TGCGCCAGCAGCCAGGACAGGGCCGGTTCACCCCTCCACTTT. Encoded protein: CASSQDRAGSPLHF.

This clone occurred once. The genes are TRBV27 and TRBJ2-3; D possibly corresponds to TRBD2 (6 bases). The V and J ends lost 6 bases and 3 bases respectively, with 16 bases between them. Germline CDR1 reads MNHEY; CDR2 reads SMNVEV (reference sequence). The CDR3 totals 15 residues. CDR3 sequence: CASRYRLVGTDTQYF. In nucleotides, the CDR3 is TGTGCCAGCAGATACAGACTAGTTGGTACAGATACGCAGTATTTT.

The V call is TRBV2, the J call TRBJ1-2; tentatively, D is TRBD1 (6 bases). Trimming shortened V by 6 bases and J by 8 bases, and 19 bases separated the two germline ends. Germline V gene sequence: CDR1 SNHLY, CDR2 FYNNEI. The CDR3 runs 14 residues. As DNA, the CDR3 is TGTGCCAGCAGAGCGTATCAGGGGCCCGAGGGCTACACCTTC. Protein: CASRAYQGPEGYTF.

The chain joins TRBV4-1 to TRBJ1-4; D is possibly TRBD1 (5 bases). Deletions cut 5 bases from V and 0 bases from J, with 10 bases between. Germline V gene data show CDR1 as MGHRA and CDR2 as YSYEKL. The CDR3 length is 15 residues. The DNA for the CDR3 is TGCGCCAGCAGCGCCACAGGTTCAACTAATGAAAAACTGTTTTTT. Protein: CASSATGSTNEKLFF.

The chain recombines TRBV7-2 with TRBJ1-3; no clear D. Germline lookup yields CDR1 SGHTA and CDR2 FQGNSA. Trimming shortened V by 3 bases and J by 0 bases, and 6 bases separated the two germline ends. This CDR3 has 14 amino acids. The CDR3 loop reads CASSFGLSGNTIYF. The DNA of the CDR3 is TGTGCCAGCAGCTTTGGGCTCTCTGGAAACACCATATATTTT.

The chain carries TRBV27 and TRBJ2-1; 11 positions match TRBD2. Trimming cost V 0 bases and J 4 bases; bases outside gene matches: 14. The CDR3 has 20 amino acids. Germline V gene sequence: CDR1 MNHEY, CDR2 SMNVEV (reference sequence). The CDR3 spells CASSLSPPGTSGFFYNEQFF. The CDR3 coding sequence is TGTGCCAGCAGTTTATCTCCCCCCGGGACTAGCGGTTTTTTTTACAATGAGCAGTTCTTC.

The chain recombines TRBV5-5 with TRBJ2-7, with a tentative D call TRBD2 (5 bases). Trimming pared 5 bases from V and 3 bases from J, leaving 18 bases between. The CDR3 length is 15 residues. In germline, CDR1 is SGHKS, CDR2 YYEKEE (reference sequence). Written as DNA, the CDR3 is TGTGCCAGCAGTGGGGAGCCCGTAACCTACTACGAGCAGTACTTC. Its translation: CASSGEPVTYYEQYF.

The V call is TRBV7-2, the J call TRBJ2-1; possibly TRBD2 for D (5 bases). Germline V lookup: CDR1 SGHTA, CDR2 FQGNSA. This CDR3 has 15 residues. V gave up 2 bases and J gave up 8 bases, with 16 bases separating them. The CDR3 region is CASSLSGIGFHEQFF. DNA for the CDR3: TGTGCCAGCAGCTTATCGGGGATAGGATTCCATGAGCAGTTCTTC. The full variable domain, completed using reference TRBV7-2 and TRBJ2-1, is GAGVSQSPSNKVTEKGKDVELRCDPISGHTALYWYRQSLGQGLEFLIYFQGNSAPDKSGLPSDRFSAERTGGSVSTLTIQRTQQEDSAVYLCASSLSGIGFHEQFFGPGTRLTVL.

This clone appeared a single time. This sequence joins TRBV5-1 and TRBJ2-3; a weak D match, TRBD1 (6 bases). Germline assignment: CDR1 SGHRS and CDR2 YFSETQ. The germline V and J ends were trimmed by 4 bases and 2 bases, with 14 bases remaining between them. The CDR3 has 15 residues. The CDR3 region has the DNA TGCGCCAGCAGCCCACACGGGACACACACAGATACGCAGTATTTT. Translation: CASSPHGTHTDTQYF.

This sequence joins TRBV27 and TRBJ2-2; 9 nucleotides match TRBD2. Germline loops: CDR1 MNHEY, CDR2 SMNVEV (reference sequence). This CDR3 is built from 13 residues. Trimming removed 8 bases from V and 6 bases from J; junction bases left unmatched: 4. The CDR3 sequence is CASGGGVPGELFF. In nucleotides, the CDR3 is TGTGCCAGCGGCGGGGGGGTCCCCGGGGAGCTGTTTTTT.

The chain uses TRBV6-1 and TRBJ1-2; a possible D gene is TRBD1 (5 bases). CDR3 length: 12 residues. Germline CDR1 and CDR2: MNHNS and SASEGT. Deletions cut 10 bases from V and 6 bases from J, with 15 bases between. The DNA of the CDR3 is TGTGCCACCTCGCCAGGGTCAGATGGCTACACCTTC. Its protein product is CATSPGSDGYTF.

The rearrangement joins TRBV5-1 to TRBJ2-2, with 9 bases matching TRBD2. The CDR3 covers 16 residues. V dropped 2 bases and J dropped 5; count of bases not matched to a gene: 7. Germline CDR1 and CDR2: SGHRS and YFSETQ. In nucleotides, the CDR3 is TGCGCCAGCAGCTTTACCGGGACTAGCAGGACCGGGGAGCTGTTTTTT. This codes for CASSFTGTSRTGELFF.

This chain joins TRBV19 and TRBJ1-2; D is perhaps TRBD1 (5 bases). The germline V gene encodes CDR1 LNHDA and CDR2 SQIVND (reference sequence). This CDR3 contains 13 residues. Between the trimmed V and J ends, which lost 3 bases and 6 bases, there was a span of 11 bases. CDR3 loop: CASSIRGEHGYTF. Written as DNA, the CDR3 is TGTGCCAGTAGTATCCGGGGGGAGCATGGCTACACCTTC. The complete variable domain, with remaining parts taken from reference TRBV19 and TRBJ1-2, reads DGGITQSPKYLFRKEGQNVTLSCEQNLNHDAMYWYRQDPGQGLRLIYYSQIVNDFQKGDIAEGYSVSREKKESFPLTVTSAQKNPTAFYLCASSIRGEHGYTFGSGTRLTVV.

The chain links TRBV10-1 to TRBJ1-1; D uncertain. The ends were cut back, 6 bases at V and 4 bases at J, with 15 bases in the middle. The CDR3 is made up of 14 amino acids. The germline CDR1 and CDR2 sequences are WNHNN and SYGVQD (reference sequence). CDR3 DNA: TGCGCCAGCAGCCCTCGGGGTCGTGGCACTGAAGCTTTCTTT. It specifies CASSPRGRGTEAFF.

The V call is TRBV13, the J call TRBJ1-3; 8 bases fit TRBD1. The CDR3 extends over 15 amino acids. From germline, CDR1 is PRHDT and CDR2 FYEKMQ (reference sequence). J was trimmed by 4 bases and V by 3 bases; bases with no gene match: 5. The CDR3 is CASSLGRGRGNTIYF. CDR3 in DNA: TGTGCCAGCAGCTTGGGCAGGGGGCGAGGAAACACCATATATTTT.

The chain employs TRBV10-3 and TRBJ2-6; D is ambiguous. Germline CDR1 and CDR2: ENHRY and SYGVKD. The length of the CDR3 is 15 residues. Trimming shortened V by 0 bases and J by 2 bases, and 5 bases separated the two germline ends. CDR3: CAISESPTGANVLTF. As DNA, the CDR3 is TGTGCCATCAGTGAGTCTCCAACTGGGGCCAACGTCCTGACTTTC.

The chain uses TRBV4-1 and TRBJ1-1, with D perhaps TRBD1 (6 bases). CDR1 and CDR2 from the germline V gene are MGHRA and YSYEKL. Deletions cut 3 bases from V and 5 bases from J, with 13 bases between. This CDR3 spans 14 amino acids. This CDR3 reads CASSHPGTRTEAFF. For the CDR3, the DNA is TGCGCCAGCAGCCACCCCGGGACACGAACTGAAGCTTTCTTT.

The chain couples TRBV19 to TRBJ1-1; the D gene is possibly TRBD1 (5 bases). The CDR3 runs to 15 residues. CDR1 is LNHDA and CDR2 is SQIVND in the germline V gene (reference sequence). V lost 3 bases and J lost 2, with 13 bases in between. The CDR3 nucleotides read TGTGCCAGTAGTATGTGGGAGGGGCAAAACACTGAAGCTTTCTTT. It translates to CASSMWEGQNTEAFF.

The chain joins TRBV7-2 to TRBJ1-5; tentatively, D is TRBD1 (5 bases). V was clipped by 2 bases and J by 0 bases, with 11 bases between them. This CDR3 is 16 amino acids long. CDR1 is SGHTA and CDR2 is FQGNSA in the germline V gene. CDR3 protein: CASSLLGASSNQPQHF. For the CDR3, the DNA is TGTGCCAGCAGCTTACTTGGGGCGTCTAGCAATCAGCCCCAGCATTTT.

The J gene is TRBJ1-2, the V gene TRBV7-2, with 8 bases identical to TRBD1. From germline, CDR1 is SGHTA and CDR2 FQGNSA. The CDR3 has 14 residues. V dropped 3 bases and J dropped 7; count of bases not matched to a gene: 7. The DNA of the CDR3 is TGTGCCAGCAGCTTGACAGGGGAAGTGGGTGGCTACACCTTC. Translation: CASSLTGEVGGYTF.

The CDR3 nucleotides read TGTGCCAGCAGTTACCGAGAAACTAATGAAAAACTGTTTTTT. As protein: CASSYRETNEKLFF. This chain links TRBV6-6 with TRBJ1-4; D call uncertain. Germline CDR1 is MNHNY and CDR2 is SVGAGI (reference sequence). The CDR3 contains 14 residues. The ends were cut back, 2 bases at V and 1 base at J, with 5 bases in the middle.

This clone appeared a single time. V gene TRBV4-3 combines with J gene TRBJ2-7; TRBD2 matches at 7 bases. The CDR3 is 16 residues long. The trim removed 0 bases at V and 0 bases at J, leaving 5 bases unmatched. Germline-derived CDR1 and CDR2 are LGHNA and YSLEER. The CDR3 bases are TGCGCCAGCAGCCAAGACCCCGCGGGGGTCTCCTACGAGCAGTACTTC. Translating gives CASSQDPAGVSYEQYF.

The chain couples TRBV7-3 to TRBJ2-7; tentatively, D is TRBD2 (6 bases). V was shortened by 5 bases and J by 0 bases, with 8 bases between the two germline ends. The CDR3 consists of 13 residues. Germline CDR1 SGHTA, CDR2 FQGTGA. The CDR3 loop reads CASSPAGSYEQYF. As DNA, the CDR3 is TGTGCCAGCAGCCCAGCGGGCTCCTACGAGCAGTACTTC. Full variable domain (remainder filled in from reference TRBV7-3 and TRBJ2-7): GAGVSQTPSNKVTEKGKYVELRCDPISGHTALYWYRQSLGQGPEFLIYFQGTGAADDSGLPNDRFFAVRPEGSVSTLKIQRTERGDSAVYLCASSPAGSYEQYFGPGTRLTVT.

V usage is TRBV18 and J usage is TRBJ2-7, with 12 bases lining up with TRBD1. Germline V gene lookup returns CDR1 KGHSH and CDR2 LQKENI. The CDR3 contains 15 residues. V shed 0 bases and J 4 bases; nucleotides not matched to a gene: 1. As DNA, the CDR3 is TGTGCCAGCTCACCACCGGGACAGGGGGCTTACGAGCAGTACTTC. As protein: CASSPPGQGAYEQYF.

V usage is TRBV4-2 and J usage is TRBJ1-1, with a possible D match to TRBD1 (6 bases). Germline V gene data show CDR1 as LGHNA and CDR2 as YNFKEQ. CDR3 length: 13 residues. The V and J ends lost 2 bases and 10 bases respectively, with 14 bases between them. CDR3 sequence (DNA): TGTGCCAGCAGCCAAAATGAAATCAGGGGAGCTTTCTTT. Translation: CASSQNEIRGAFF.

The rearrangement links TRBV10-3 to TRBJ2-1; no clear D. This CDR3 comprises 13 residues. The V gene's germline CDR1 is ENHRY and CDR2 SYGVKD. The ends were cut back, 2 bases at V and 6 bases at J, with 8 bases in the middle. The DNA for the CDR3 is TGTGCCATCAGTGAGCTAGTAGCCAATGAGCAGTTCTTC. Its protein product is CAISELVANEQFF.

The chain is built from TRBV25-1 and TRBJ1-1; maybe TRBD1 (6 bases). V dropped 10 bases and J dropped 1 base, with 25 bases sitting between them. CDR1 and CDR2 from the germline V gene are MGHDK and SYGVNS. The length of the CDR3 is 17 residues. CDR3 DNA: TGTGCCACCAGAGATAGGGCTTGGGGGCAGGGGAACACTGAAGCTTTCTTT. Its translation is CATRDRAWGQGNTEAFF.

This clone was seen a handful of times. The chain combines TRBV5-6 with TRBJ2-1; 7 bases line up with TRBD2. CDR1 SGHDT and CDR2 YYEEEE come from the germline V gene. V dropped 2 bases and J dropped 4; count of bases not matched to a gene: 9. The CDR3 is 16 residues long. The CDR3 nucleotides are TGTGCCAGCAGCTTTGGTTCCGCGGGAGTATACAATGAGCAGTTCTTC. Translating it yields CASSFGSAGVYNEQFF.

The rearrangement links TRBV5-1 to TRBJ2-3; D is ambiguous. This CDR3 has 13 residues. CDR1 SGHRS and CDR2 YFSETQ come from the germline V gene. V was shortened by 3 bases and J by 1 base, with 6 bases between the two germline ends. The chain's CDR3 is CASSSEGTDTQYF. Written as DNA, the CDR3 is TGCGCCAGCAGCTCAGAGGGCACAGATACGCAGTATTTT.

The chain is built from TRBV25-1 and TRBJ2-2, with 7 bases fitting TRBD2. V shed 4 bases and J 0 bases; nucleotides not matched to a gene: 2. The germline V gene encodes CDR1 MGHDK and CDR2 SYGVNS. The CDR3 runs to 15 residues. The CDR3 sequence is CASSGGGTNTGELFF. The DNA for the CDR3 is TGTGCCAGCAGTGGCGGGGGAACGAACACCGGGGAGCTGTTTTTT.

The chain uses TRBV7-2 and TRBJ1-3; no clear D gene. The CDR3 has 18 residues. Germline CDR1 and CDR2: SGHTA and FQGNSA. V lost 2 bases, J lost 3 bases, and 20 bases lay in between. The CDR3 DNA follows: TGTGCCAGCAGCTTATTGGGAGTCAAGGGAGGGAATGGAAACACCATATATTTT. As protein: CASSLLGVKGGNGNTIYF.